This T cell receptor (beta chain) is from a study of blood T cell repertoires in COVID-19. Study at large: T cells, B-cell-depleted T cells, or PBMCs supplied cDNA or gDNA.

Trimming shortened V by 7 bases and J by 2 bases, and 8 bases separated the two germline ends. Germline V gene data show CDR1 as MDHEN and CDR2 as SYDVKM. This CDR3 is built from 12 residues. Authors' data handling: Reference gene primer amplification gave nucleated cell count estimates. Assay: immunoSEQ multiplex PCR; the TCRdb copy retains only in-frame clones and omits some. The V and J calls and clone size are taken from that table; D and trimming were inferred from the DNA. The table has some 190,000 clones, 80% to 90% seen once. The chain uses TRBV28 and TRBJ1-2; D unresolved. The clonotype comes from a young man with active or convalescent COVID-19. Input material: peripheral blood. The CDR3 nucleotides are TGTGCCAGCACCCCGGGAAACTATGGCTACACCTTC. It translates to CASTPGNYGYTF.